This TCR beta chain emerged from a study of T cell responses to AZD1222 COVID-19 vaccine. Study results and limitations: The donor group comprised mostly white British people and more females; the analysis possibly underestimated clonal diversity. Close to half of all spike-specific TCRs reportedly target regions of the variants that are unmutated. Receipt of two AZD1222 doses was followed by a rise in Spike-specific TCR breadth and depth. Among AZD1222 vaccinees, only six were seropositive at baseline.

Comments on this clone: Its antigen is not known.

Generated by immunoSEQ multiplex PCR, the TCRdb table keeps only in-frame clones and is missing some. The repertoire consists of about 200,000 clones, with roughly 92% occurring once and the leading ten covering roughly 1%. This TCR derives from an adult who received the AZD1222 COVID-19 vaccine. The sequencing here drew on peripheral blood, taken 28 days after the second AZD1222 dose.

The CDR3 region has the DNA TGTGCCAGCAGGGACATACGGGGCCCCTATGGCTACACCTTC. Its protein is CASRDIRGPYGYTF. The chain couples TRBV6-5 to TRBJ1-2, with a possible D match to TRBD1 (5 bases). From germline, CDR1 is MNHEY and CDR2 SVGAGI. Trimming removed 6 bases from V and 4 bases from J, with 15 bases in between. The CDR3 runs to 14 residues.